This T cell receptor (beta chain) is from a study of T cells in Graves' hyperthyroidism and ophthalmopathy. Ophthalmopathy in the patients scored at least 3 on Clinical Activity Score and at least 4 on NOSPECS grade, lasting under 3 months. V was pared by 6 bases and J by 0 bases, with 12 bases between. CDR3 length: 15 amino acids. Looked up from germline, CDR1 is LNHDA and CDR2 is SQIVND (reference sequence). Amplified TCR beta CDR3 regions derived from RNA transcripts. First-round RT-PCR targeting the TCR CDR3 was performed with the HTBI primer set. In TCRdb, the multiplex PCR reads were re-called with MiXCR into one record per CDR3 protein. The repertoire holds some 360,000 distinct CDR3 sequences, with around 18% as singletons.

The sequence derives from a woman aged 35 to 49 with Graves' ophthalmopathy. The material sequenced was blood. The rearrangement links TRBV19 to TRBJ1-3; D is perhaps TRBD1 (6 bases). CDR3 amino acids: CASRTDRSSGNTIYF. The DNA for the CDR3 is TGTGCCAGTAGGACGGACAGAAGCTCTGGAAACACCATATATTTT.